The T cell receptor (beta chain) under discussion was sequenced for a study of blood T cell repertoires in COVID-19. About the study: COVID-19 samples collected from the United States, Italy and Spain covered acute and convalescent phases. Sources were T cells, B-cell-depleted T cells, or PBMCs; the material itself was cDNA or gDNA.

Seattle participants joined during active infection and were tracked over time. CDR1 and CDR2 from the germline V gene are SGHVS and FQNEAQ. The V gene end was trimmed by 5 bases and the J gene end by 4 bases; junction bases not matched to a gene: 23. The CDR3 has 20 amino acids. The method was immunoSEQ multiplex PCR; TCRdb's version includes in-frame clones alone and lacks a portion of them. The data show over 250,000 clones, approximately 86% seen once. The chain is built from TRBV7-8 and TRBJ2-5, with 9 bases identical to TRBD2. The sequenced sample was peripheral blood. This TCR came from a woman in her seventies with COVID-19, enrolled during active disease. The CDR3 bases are TGTGCCAGCAGCCGAGGAAGTGAGGGTCTAGCGGGGTTTACGGTAGAGACCCAGTACTTC. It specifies CASSRGSEGLAGFTVETQYF.